This T cell receptor beta chain stems from a study of blood T cell repertoires in COVID-19. Study in general: From the United States, Italy and Spain came samples of acute and convalescent COVID-19.

TCRdb's table, derived via immunoSEQ multiplex PCR, lists solely in-frame clones and lacks some. The sample has 77,000 or so clones, roughly 76% seen once. The CDR3 is 14 amino acids. The germline V gene encodes CDR1 SGDLS and CDR2 YYNGEE. The V end was cut by 4 bases, the J end by 7 bases, with 17 bases between. The receptor was isolated from a woman aged 80 or over with active or convalescent COVID-19. Input material: peripheral blood. The chain has TRBV9 and TRBJ1-1; a weak D match, TRBD1 (6 bases). This chain's CDR3 is CASSPQPTGIEAFF. The CDR3 DNA reads as TGTGCCAGCAGCCCCCAACCAACAGGGATTGAAGCTTTCTTT.